The present TCR beta chain was sequenced within a study of OX40 agonist ivuxolimab in advanced cancers. Study background: Intravenous ivuxolimab was administered to patients every 2 weeks at 0.01 to 10 mg/kg.

No patient had autoimmune disease or received systemic immunosuppression. Generated by immunoSEQ multiplex PCR, the TCRdb table keeps only in-frame clones and is missing some. The sample includes tens of thousands of clones, 94% of them seen just once. Whole-study results and caveats: CD8+ T cells showed, on average, more clonal expansion than CD4+ cells. Undetermined was the antigen specificity of the expanded peripheral T cells.

The germline CDR1 and CDR2 sequences are SGDLS and YYNGEE. J was trimmed by 6 bases and V by 4 bases; bases with no gene match: 13. This CDR3 has 18 amino acids. As regards this clone: Its target is not known.

Sequencing used CD4+ or CD8+ T cells sorted from blood, obtained in a trial of the OX40 agonist ivuxolimab. This TCR was sampled from an adult with an advanced solid tumor such as melanoma, head and neck, liver or kidney cancer. V usage is TRBV9 and J usage is TRBJ2-2; 12 bases line up with TRBD1. The CDR3 region is CASSPGTGGPRVAGELFF. The CDR3 region has the DNA TGTGCCAGCAGCCCTGGGACAGGGGGCCCCCGGGTAGCCGGGGAGCTGTTTTTT.